This T cell receptor (beta chain) derives from a study of T cell repertoires and Cas9 in healthy adults. Study in general: Multi-effector potency, cytotoxicity and lineage were assessed in SpCas9-reactive CD4 and CD8 T cells. Study-wide results and caveats: In vitro, SpCas9-reactive Tregs were reported to curb effector T cell proliferation and function.

About this clone: Its target is unknown.

The CDR3 sequence is 14 residues long. Germline V lookup: CDR1 SEHNR, CDR2 FQNEAQ (reference sequence). V was cut by 1 base and J by 8 bases, with 14 bases left in between. Profiled with immunoSEQ multiplex PCR; TCRdb holds only in-frame clones, not every one. The sample holds some 21,000 clones, roughly nine tenths seen once. The chain joins TRBV7-9 to TRBJ1-2; D call uncertain. Sequenced material: CD4+ effector T cells (CD127+, CD25-, CD137-, CD154-) from PBMCs; culture status not recorded. The receptor was isolated from a human donor in good health. The chain's CDR3 is CASSLVGSGGGYTF. DNA of the CDR3: TGTGCCAGCAGCTTAGTTGGATCCGGAGGCGGCTACACCTTC. The full variable domain, rest sourced from reference TRBV7-9 and TRBJ1-2, is DTGVSQNPRHKITKRGQNVTFRCDPISEHNRLYWYRQTLGQGPEFLTYFQNEAQLEKSRLLSDRFSAERPKGSFSTLEIQRTEQGDSAMYLCASSLVGSGGGYTFGSGTRLTVV.